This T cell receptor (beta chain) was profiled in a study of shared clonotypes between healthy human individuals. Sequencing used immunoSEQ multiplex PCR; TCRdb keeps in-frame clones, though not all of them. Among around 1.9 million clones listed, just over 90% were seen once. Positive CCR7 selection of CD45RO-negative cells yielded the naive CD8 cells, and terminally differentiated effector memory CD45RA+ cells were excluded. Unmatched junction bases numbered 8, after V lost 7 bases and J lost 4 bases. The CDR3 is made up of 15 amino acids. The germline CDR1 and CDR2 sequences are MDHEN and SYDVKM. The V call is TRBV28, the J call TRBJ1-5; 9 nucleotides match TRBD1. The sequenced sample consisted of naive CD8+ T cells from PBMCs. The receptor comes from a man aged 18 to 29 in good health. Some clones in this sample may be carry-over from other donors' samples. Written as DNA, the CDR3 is TGTGCCAGCACCGTGACAGGGGGGGAAAATCAGCCCCAGCATTTT. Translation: CASTVTGGENQPQHF.